These T cell receptor beta chains were read from a single sample in a study of T cell changes during pregnancy in multiple sclerosis. Sequenced by immunoSEQ multiplex PCR; TCRdb stores in-frame clones only, minus some. The table lists some 80,000 clones, around 92% of them singletons. Here the sequenced sample was peripheral blood, taken in the first trimester of pregnancy. The receptor set was obtained from a female donor in good health, enrolled as a control in a pregnancy study. CDR3s include the opening cysteine and the closing phenylalanine or tryptophan. The order of the fields is V gene, J gene, D gene, clone size, CDR3 DNA, CDR3 protein. A D gene is named only where the DNA matches it firmly. Not every row has a clone size; where given, it reads once, few, many or a size class.

V: TRBV18; J: TRBJ1-1; D: TRBD1; size: .; DNA: TGTGCCAGCTCACCACTCCTTACAGGGGCGACAACTGAAGCTTTCTTT; CDR3: CASSPLLTGATTEAFF
V: TRBV7-9; J: TRBJ1-2; D: .; size: .; DNA: TGTGCCAGCAGCTTAGCGCTCAGGGCAGGGGAATCGGCTAACTATGGCTACACCTTC; CDR3: CASSLALRAGESANYGYTF
V: TRBV10-1; J: TRBJ2-3; D: .; size: .; DNA: TGCGCCAGCAGTGTTTCTATTGGCACAGATACGCAGTATTTT; CDR3: CASSVSIGTDTQYF
V: TRBV5-1; J: TRBJ2-3; D: TRBD1; size: .; DNA: TGCGCCAGCAGCTGGGACAGACCCACAGATACGCAGTATTTT; CDR3: CASSWDRPTDTQYF
V: TRBV6-6; J: TRBJ1-2; D: .; size: once; DNA: TGTGCCAGCAGTTACCGGCAGGGAAATGGCTACACCTTC; CDR3: CASSYRQGNGYTF
V: TRBV13; J: TRBJ2-7; D: .; size: .; DNA: TGTGCCAGCAGCCCCGGTGCAGGGAGGGAGCAGTACTTC; CDR3: CASSPGAGREQYF
V: TRBV5-1; J: TRBJ2-1; D: .; size: once; DNA: TGCGCCAGCAGCGGTTCCGGGACACCAGAGAGGCAGTTCTTC; CDR3: CASSGSGTPERQFF
V: TRBV7-2; J: TRBJ1-2; D: .; size: .; DNA: TGTGCCAGCAGCTTAGAAACAGGGTATGGGGCTAATGGCTACACCTTC; CDR3: CASSLETGYGANGYTF
V: TRBV6-5; J: TRBJ2-1; D: .; size: .; DNA: TGTGCCAGCAGGCCCCGACGGGGTGAGCAGTTCTTC; CDR3: CASRPRRGEQFF
V: TRBV28; J: TRBJ1-2; D: TRBD1; size: .; DNA: TGTGCCAGCAGTTTGCGGACAGGGTATGGCTACACCTTC; CDR3: CASSLRTGYGYTF
V: TRBV7-9; J: TRBJ1-1; D: .; size: .; DNA: TGTGCCAGCAGCTTAATTCACAGGGCGAACACTGAAGCTTTCTTT; CDR3: CASSLIHRANTEAFF
V: TRBV7-2; J: TRBJ1-2; D: TRBD1; size: .; DNA: TGTGCCAGCAGGTTGCGACAGGGCCATAACTATGGCTACACCTTC; CDR3: CASRLRQGHNYGYTF
V: TRBV5-1; J: TRBJ1-2; D: TRBD1; size: once; DNA: TGCGCCAGCAGCTTGGTCGACAGGGGAGGGACCTATGGCTACACCTTC; CDR3: CASSLVDRGGTYGYTF
V: TRBV5-8; J: TRBJ1-1; D: .; size: once; DNA: TGTGCCAGCAGCCTCGGAGGGCTGAACACTGAAGCTTTCTTT; CDR3: CASSLGGLNTEAFF
V: TRBV28; J: TRBJ2-5; D: TRBD1; size: .; DNA: TGTGCCAGCAGTTTACCCGGGACAGGGGGTCTGGAGACCCAGTACTTC; CDR3: CASSLPGTGGLETQYF
V: TRBV27; J: TRBJ1-1; D: TRBD1; size: .; DNA: TGTGCCAGCAGTTTAATAGGACAGGCCTCGGACACTGAAGCTTTCTTT; CDR3: CASSLIGQASDTEAFF
V: TRBV28; J: TRBJ1-6; D: .; size: .; DNA: TGTGCCAGCAGTTTCTTTTCGGGCAGGGATAATTCACCCCTCCACTTT; CDR3: CASSFFSGRDNSPLHF
V: TRBV30; J: TRBJ1-1; D: .; size: .; DNA: TGTGCCTGGAGTCCGCGGGGGAACACTGAAGCTTTCTTT; CDR3: CAWSPRGNTEAFF
V: TRBV29-1; J: TRBJ1-2; D: .; size: .; DNA: TGCAGCGTTACGGACAGCTCTCTTAACTATGGCTACACCTTC; CDR3: CSVTDSSLNYGYTF